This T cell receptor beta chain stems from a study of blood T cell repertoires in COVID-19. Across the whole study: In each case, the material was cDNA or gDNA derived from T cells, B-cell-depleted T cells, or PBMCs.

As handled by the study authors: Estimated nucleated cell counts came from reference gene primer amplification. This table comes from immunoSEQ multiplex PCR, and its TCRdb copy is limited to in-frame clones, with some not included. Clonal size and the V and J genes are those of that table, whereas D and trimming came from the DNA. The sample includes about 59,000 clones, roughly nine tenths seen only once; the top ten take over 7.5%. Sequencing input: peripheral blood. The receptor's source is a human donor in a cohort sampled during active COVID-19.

CDR3 loop: CASSLLIGGRETQYF. CDR3 coding DNA: TGCGCCAGCAGCCTTCTGATAGGAGGGCGGGAGACCCAGTACTTC. The rearrangement uses TRBV5-1 and TRBJ2-5; possibly TRBD2 for D (6 bases). Germline assignment: CDR1 SGHRS and CDR2 YFSETQ. This CDR3 has 15 residues. V was cut by 4 bases and J by 5 bases, with 18 bases left in between.